One T cell receptor (beta chain) is described in this entry. Its cognate antigen is unknown. These data come from a study of vaccination and CD4 T cells after COVID-19. Study summary: Two of the convalescents were Hispanic, and the group consisted of six males and four females.

Study outcomes and limitations: Spike mono-reactivity marked 304 of 307 vaccine-specific clones in convalescent patients.

Sequenced with the Oncomine TCR Beta short-read assay was DNA taken from cultured CD4+ T cells. One entry per CDR3 protein, called by TCRdb with MiXCR from the PCR reads. The table shows approximately 5,400 distinct CDR3 sequences, with approximately 62% occurring only once. This sample's treatment: roughly nine-day PBMC culture with coronavirus spike peptide pools or control peptides (ViraFEST assay). Harvesting of the unexposed donor's CD4+ T cells predated the COVID-19 pandemic (2011-2018). Researchers reported culturing a few million PBMCs per well with 9.5 to 10 IU/ml IL-2 and approximately 10 ug/ml peptide pools. Researchers challenged CD4+ T cells from unexposed donors with SARS-CoV-2 S/N and four cold-coronavirus spikes, cells permitting. The V and J ends lost 6 bases and 3 bases respectively, with 11 bases between them. CDR3 length equals 13 residues.

The source is a human donor in good health. V is TRBV12-3 or TRBV12-4 and J is TRBJ1-1, with D unclear. The specimen was CD4+ T cells from blood, cultured in vitro. CDR3 nucleotide sequence: TGTGCCAGCAGCAGACTAAGGGACACTGAAGCTTTCTTT. Amino acid sequence: CASSRLRDTEAFF.